This is a list of T cell receptor beta chains from one sample in a study of T cell repertoires in aging, cancer and after chemotherapy. In TCRdb, the multiplex PCR reads were re-called with MiXCR into one record per CDR3 protein. The repertoire consists of thousands of distinct CDR3 sequences, with 30% to 40% occurring once and the leading ten covering around 14%. The sample taken for sequencing was blood. Source of these receptors: a human donor with a blood cancer. Both conserved end residues are part of each CDR3. The D gene is left open where the match is weak. Some rows mark clone size as missing; the rest say once, few, many or name a class of expanded clone.

J: TRBJ1-6; V: TRBV6-5; D: .; size: .; CDR3: CASRYSGQSDLPLHF; DNA: TGTGCCAGCAGATACTCAGGACAGTCTGATTTACCCCTCCACTTT
J: TRBJ2-2; V: TRBV7-6; D: TRBD2; size: .; CDR3: CASSLVLAGGTGELFF; DNA: TGTGCCAGCAGCTTGGTATTAGCGGGGGGCACCGGGGAGCTGTTTTTT
J: TRBJ1-1; V: TRBV27; D: .; size: .; CDR3: CASSLGRDTEAFF; DNA: TGTGCCAGCAGTTTAGGACGGGACACTGAAGCTTTCTTT
J: TRBJ2-6; V: TRBV30; D: TRBD2; size: medium-sized; CDR3: CARLAGRSTSGANVLTF; DNA: TGTGCCCGCCTAGCGGGTCGGTCGACCTCTGGGGCCAACGTCCTGACTTTC
J: TRBJ2-5; V: TRBV7-6; D: .; size: few; CDR3: CASSLGTVGTQYF; DNA: TGTGCCAGCAGCTTGGGTACGGTGGGGACCCAGTACTTC
J: TRBJ1-6; V: TRBV5-6; D: .; size: medium-sized; CDR3: CASNPQGRVVSPLHF; DNA: TGTGCCAGCAACCCACAGGGCAGGGTCGTCTCACCCCTCCACTTT
J: TRBJ2-3; V: TRBV30; D: TRBD1; size: large; CDR3: CALTGFGDTQYF; DNA: TGTGCCTTGACAGGGTTTGGAGATACGCAGTATTTT
J: TRBJ2-5; V: TRBV7-9; D: .; size: .; CDR3: CASSLVGAQETQYF; DNA: TGTGCCAGCAGCTTGGTTGGGGCACAAGAGACCCAGTACTTC
J: TRBJ1-2; V: TRBV10-3; D: .; size: .; CDR3: CAISESGSGYTF; DNA: TGTGCCATCAGTGAGTCAGGAAGTGGCTACACCTTC
J: TRBJ2-7; V: TRBV6-2/TRBV6-3; D: TRBD1; size: .; CDR3: CASPPRTGPYEQYF; DNA: TGTGCCAGCCCTCCCCGGACAGGGCCCTACGAGCAGTACTTC
J: TRBJ2-2; V: TRBV6-2/TRBV6-3; D: .; size: medium-sized; CDR3: CASTGGAGELFF; DNA: TGTGCCAGCACCGGCGGGGCCGGGGAGCTGTTTTTT
J: TRBJ2-7; V: TRBV6-5; D: .; size: few; CDR3: CASSSSLGYEQYF; DNA: TGTGCCAGCAGTTCCTCCTTGGGCTACGAGCAGTACTTC
J: TRBJ1-1; V: TRBV6-1; D: TRBD1; size: .; CDR3: CASRERQGTLFTEAFF; DNA: TGTGCCAGCAGGGAGCGACAGGGAACCTTATTCACTGAAGCTTTCTTT
J: TRBJ1-6; V: TRBV28; D: TRBD1; size: once; CDR3: CASSPRDRGNSPLHF; DNA: TGTGCCAGCAGTCCCCGAGACAGGGGGAATTCACCCCTCCACTTT
J: TRBJ1-5; V: TRBV13; D: .; size: .; CDR3: CASSPTINQPQHF; DNA: TGTGCCAGCAGCCCGACCATCAATCAGCCCCAGCATTTT
J: TRBJ1-1; V: TRBV24-1; D: TRBD1; size: .; CDR3: CATSGSDRGNSNTEAFF; DNA: TGTGCCACCAGTGGATCGGACAGGGGAAACTCGAACACTGAAGCTTTCTTT